A single sample is the source of the 23 T cell receptor beta chains below, sequenced in a study of OX40 agonist ivuxolimab in advanced cancers. The table came from immunoSEQ multiplex PCR; TCRdb's copy has only in-frame clones and leaves some out. The profile shows tens of thousands of clones, around three quarters of them singletons. Here the sequenced sample was CD4+ or CD8+ T cells sorted from blood, taken in a trial of the OX40 agonist ivuxolimab. These receptors all come from an adult with an advanced solid tumor such as melanoma, head and neck, liver or kidney cancer.

The rearrangement joins TRBV10-3 to TRBJ2-1; TRBD2 agrees at 8 bases. Germline V lookup: CDR1 ENHRY, CDR2 SYGVKD. Trimming took 3 bases from V and 0 from J; bases not matched to a gene: 1. The CDR3 covers 15 residues. CDR3 bases: TGTGCCATCAGTGATCGGGGGGGCTCCTACAATGAGCAGTTCTTC. Translating gives CAISDRGGSYNEQFF.

The chain has TRBV5-5 and TRBJ1-1; TRBD1 agrees at 11 bases. V lost 4 bases, J lost 4 bases, and 9 bases stayed unmatched. The CDR3 is 16 residues long. The V gene's germline CDR1 is SGHKS and CDR2 YYEKEE (reference sequence). The CDR3 loop is CASSRIPGQGVTEAFF. The DNA of the CDR3 is TGTGCCAGCAGCCGAATACCGGGACAGGGGGTCACTGAAGCTTTCTTT.

The chain joins TRBV19 to TRBJ1-6; tentative D call: TRBD1 (5 bases). From germline, CDR1 is LNHDA and CDR2 SQIVND (reference sequence). The CDR3 has 16 residues. Trimming removed 4 bases at V and 6 bases at J, with 16 bases between. CDR3 sequence reads: CASSTSGGLSNSPLHF. As DNA, the CDR3 is TGTGCCAGTAGTACCTCTGGGGGATTGAGTAATTCACCCCTCCACTTT. Complete variable domain (other parts from reference TRBV19 and TRBJ1-6): DGGITQSPKYLFRKEGQNVTLSCEQNLNHDAMYWYRQDPGQGLRLIYYSQIVNDFQKGDIAEGYSVSREKKESFPLTVTSAQKNPTAFYLCASSTSGGLSNSPLHFGNGTRLTVT.

V and J are TRBV11-1 and TRBJ2-5; 10 bases agree with TRBD2. The CDR3 covers 16 residues. Unmatched junction bases numbered 7, after V lost 5 bases and J lost 1 base. Germline values: CDR1 SGHAT, CDR2 FQDESV (reference sequence). This CDR3 reads CASSPERGGVQETQYF. The CDR3 DNA follows: TGTGCCAGCAGCCCCGAGCGGGGGGGAGTCCAAGAGACCCAGTACTTC.

The chain employs TRBV7-2 and TRBJ1-1; possibly TRBD1 for D (6 bases). The CDR3 extends over 14 amino acids. Trimming removed 6 bases at V and 5 bases at J, with 16 bases between. In germline, CDR1 is SGHTA, CDR2 FQGNSA. CDR3 in DNA: TGTGCCAGCAGTGAACAGGGAGGAGAGACTGAAGCTTTCTTT. This translates into CASSEQGGETEAFF.

V gene TRBV9 combines with J gene TRBJ1-4; 9 bases agree with TRBD1. Unmatched junction bases numbered 1, after V lost 2 bases and J lost 5 bases. Germline V gene sequence: CDR1 SGDLS, CDR2 YYNGEE. The CDR3 runs 14 residues. The DNA of the CDR3 is TGTGCCAGCAGCGTCGGGACAGGGAATGAAAAACTGTTTTTT. Translating gives CASSVGTGNEKLFF. Full variable domain (outside the CDR3, taken from reference TRBV9 and TRBJ1-4): DSGVTQTPKHLITATGQRVTLRCSPRSGDLSVYWYQQSLDQGLQFLIQYYNGEERAKGNILERFSAQQFPDLHSELNLSSLELGDSALYFCASSVGTGNEKLFFGSGTQLSVL.

This chain uses TRBV11-2 with TRBJ2-5, with D perhaps matching TRBD2 (6 bases). This CDR3 region has 13 residues. V dropped 6 bases and J dropped 4 bases, with 12 bases sitting between them. Germline loops: CDR1 SGHAT, CDR2 FQNNGV. In DNA form, the CDR3 reads TGTGCCAGCAGGCGGGGAGCCGGAGAGACCCAGTACTTC. Translation: CASRRGAGETQYF.

The chain couples TRBV2 to TRBJ1-2; 9 nucleotides line up with TRBD1. The CDR3 extends over 15 amino acids. Germline assignment: CDR1 SNHLY and CDR2 FYNNEI. With V trimmed by 6 bases and J by 0 bases, 5 bases remained unmatched. CDR3 nucleotides: TGTGCCAGCAGCCGGGGACAGGGAGCTAACTATGGCTACACCTTC. This sequence encodes CASSRGQGANYGYTF.

This rearrangement joins TRBV4-3 to TRBJ1-2, with TRBD1 identical over 8 bases. CDR1 LGHNA and CDR2 YSLEER come from the germline V gene. V trimming: 4 bases; J trimming: 6 bases; junction bases outside the gene matches: 7. The CDR3 covers 14 residues. This CDR3 is CASSPGQGRNGYTF. The DNA of the CDR3 is TGCGCCAGCAGCCCCGGACAGGGAAGGAATGGCTACACCTTC.

J is TRBJ2-5 and V is TRBV28; TRBD1 matches at 9 bases. Near its end, the DNA agrees better with TRBJ2-7, so the J call may be wrong. Germline CDR1 reads MDHEN; CDR2 reads SYDVKM. The CDR3 length is 16 residues. The CDR3 region is CASSLSRDRATYEQYF. CDR3 DNA: TGTGCCAGCAGTTTATCGCGGGACAGGGCCACCTACGAGCAGTACTTC.

The chain recombines TRBV7-9 with TRBJ1-1, with a weak D call TRBD1 (6 bases). Germline V gene lookup returns CDR1 SEHNR and CDR2 FQNEAQ (reference sequence). The V end was cut by 0 bases, the J end by 5 bases, with 10 bases between. The CDR3 contains 14 residues. The CDR3, as DNA: TGTGCCAGCAGCTTAGCAGGGGGAACTACTGAAGCTTTCTTT. It specifies CASSLAGGTTEAFF.

J is TRBJ1-2 and V is TRBV18; D ambiguous. Trimming left V 0 bases short and J 10 bases short, with 18 bases between. Germline V gene lookup returns CDR1 KGHSH and CDR2 LQKENI. The CDR3 covers 15 residues. The DNA of the CDR3 is TGTGCCAGCTCACCACCCAACGGCGGACTACTGGACTACACCTTC. It codes for CASSPPNGGLLDYTF.

This clone was counted once. The chain uses TRBV11-2 and TRBJ2-5, with D perhaps being TRBD1 or TRBD2 (5 bases each). The better agreement between TRBJ2-7 and the DNA end casts doubt on the J call. This CDR3 contains 14 residues. In germline, CDR1 is SGHAT, CDR2 FQNNGV. CDR3 in DNA: TGTGCCAGCAGCCTGGGACCTCCCATCTACGAGCAGTACTTC. This gives the protein CASSLGPPIYEQYF.

The chain links TRBV4-3 to TRBJ1-2; tentatively, D is TRBD1 (5 bases). The CDR3 runs 14 residues. Germline values: CDR1 LGHNA, CDR2 YSLEER. V shed 3 bases and J shed 7 bases, with 15 bases lying between them. The CDR3 loop reads CASSHRVESGGYTF. In DNA, the CDR3 is TGCGCCAGCAGCCACAGGGTGGAGTCAGGTGGCTACACCTTC.

The gene calls are TRBV11-2 and TRBJ2-1, with D uncertain. The CDR3 is 15 residues long. CDR1 is SGHAT and CDR2 is FQNNGV in the germline V gene. Trimming cost V 0 bases and J 4 bases, with 10 bases left between them. CDR3 in DNA: TGTGCCAGCAGCTTAGAAAAGGGCCGATACAATGAGCAGTTCTTC. Its protein is CASSLEKGRYNEQFF.

By its share, this clone is medium-sized (0.01 to 0.1%). V is TRBV25-1 and J is TRBJ2-7; 9 nucleotides align to TRBD2. V trimming: 1 base; J trimming: 3 bases; junction bases outside the gene matches: 7. This CDR3 comprises 16 residues. CDR1 and CDR2 (germline): MGHDK, SYGVNS. CDR3 amino acids: CASSESLAGIFYEQYF. The CDR3 DNA reads TGTGCCAGCAGTGAATCCCTAGCGGGAATTTTCTACGAGCAGTACTTC.

This clone came up a few times. V usage is TRBV28 and J usage is TRBJ1-2; 8 bases map to TRBD1. Germline V gene sequence: CDR1 MDHEN, CDR2 SYDVKM. The CDR3 has 14 residues. V was pared by 6 bases and J by 7 bases, with 10 bases of the junction left unmatched. The CDR3 region is CASSPGPDRGGYTF. CDR3 coding DNA: TGTGCCAGCAGCCCCGGACCTGACAGGGGTGGCTACACCTTC.

This clone was counted a few times. V and J are TRBV5-4 and TRBJ2-7; D possibly corresponds to TRBD2 (6 bases). CDR1 is SGHNT, CDR2 YYREEE, per germline (reference sequence). The CDR3 length is 14 residues. Trimming removed 0 bases from V and 6 bases from J, with 13 bases in between. The CDR3 DNA is TGTGCCAGCAGCTTGGCCTGGGGAGGAGGCGAGCAGTACTTC. Translating gives CASSLAWGGGEQYF.

This clone has just a few counts. The chain uses TRBV4-3 and TRBJ2-3; D ambiguous. The V end lost 1 base, the J end lost 0 bases, and 8 bases lay between the germline ends. The CDR3 contains 15 residues. In germline, CDR1 is LGHNA, CDR2 YSLEER. The CDR3 DNA sequence: TGCGCCAGCAGCCAAGTAGGTTCGAGCACAGATACGCAGTATTTT. Protein: CASSQVGSSTDTQYF.

The V call is TRBV7-2, the J call TRBJ1-1; D is unclear. V was cut by 3 bases and J by 6 bases, with 11 bases left in between. Germline CDR1 SGHTA, CDR2 FQGNSA. This CDR3 comprises 13 residues. The CDR3 protein is CASSFFLGSEAFF. The CDR3 DNA is TGTGCCAGCAGCTTTTTTCTGGGCTCTGAAGCTTTCTTT.

This rearrangement joins TRBV5-1 to TRBJ1-1; no clear D. Germline CDR1 and CDR2: SGHRS and YFSETQ. This CDR3 has 13 residues. V was cut by 4 bases and J by 6 bases, with 13 bases left in between. The CDR3 DNA follows: TGCGCCAGCAGCCTCGGCCGATTTTCTGAAGCTTTCTTT. This codes for CASSLGRFSEAFF.

The genes are TRBV5-6 and TRBJ1-4; 9 bases map to TRBD1. Trimming cost V 0 bases and J 6 bases; bases outside gene matches: 3. Germline lookup yields CDR1 SGHDT and CDR2 YYEEEE. The CDR3 runs to 15 residues. CDR3 bases: TGTGCCAGCAGCTTGGGAAGGACAGGGGATGAAAAACTGTTTTTT. Residues: CASSLGRTGDEKLFF. The full variable domain, its missing parts supplied by reference TRBV5-6 and TRBJ1-4, is DAGVTQSPTHLIKTRGQQVTLRCSPKSGHDTVSWYQQALGQGPQFIFQYYEEEERQRGNFPDRFSGHQFPNYSSELNVNALLLGDSALYLCASSLGRTGDEKLFFGSGTQLSVL.

V and J are TRBV11-3 and TRBJ2-2; a possible D gene is TRBD1 (6 bases). The CDR3 has 15 amino acids. The germline V gene has CDR1 SGHNT and CDR2 YENEEA. Trimming removed 0 bases at V and 4 bases at J, with 9 bases between. CDR3 in DNA: TGTGCCAGCAGCTTAGATTTCAGGGGCACCGGGGAGCTGTTTTTT. Translation gives CASSLDFRGTGELFF.